This T cell receptor (beta chain) stems from a study of OX40 agonist ivuxolimab in advanced cancers. Turning to the study itself: Three patients responded partially, comprising one with hepatocellular carcinoma and two with cutaneous melanoma. Study-level points and caveats: Averaging showed that CD8+ T cells had more expanded clones than CD4+ did.

Prior autoimmune disease or systemic immunosuppression barred patients. Baseline, cycle 4 day 1, and cycle 7 day 1 were the blood sampling points. Germline assignment: CDR1 SGHRS and CDR2 YFSETQ. V lost 2 bases and J lost 1; bases outside the gene matches: 13. This CDR3 contains 20 residues. Data came from immunoSEQ multiplex PCR; TCRdb stores just in-frame clones and leaves some out. The profile covers roughly 67,000 clones, with approximately 89% appearing a single time and over 0.65% taken by the ten largest. This clone is a singleton in its sample. What it binds is not known. The source material was CD4+ or CD8+ T cells sorted from blood, sampled in a trial of the OX40 agonist ivuxolimab. The sequence was obtained from an adult with an advanced solid tumor such as melanoma, head and neck, liver or kidney cancer. The rearrangement joins TRBV5-1 to TRBJ2-1, with 12 bases identical to TRBD1. The DNA for the CDR3 is TGCGCCAGCAGCTTCAAACCGGGACAGGGGGCCGGGAAATCCTACAATGAGCAGTTCTTC. Translation: CASSFKPGQGAGKSYNEQFF.